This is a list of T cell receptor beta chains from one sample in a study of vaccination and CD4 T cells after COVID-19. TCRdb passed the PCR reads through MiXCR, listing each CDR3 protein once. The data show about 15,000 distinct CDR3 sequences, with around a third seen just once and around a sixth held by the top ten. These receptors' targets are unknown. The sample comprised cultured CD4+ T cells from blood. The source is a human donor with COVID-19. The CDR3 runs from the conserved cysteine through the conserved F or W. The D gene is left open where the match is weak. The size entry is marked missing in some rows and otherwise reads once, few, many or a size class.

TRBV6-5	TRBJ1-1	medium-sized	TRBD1	TGTGCCAGCAGTTACCTGTCTCTCGCAGGGGGTAGGGGGGGTACTGAAGCTTTCTTT	CASSYLSLAGGRGGTEAFF
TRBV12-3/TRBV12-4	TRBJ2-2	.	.	TGTGCCAGCAGCAGGGGCTACACCGGGGAGCTGTTTTTT	CASSRGYTGELFF
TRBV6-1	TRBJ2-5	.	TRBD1	TGTGCCAGCAGTCTCCGGGACAGGGGGCAAGAGACCCAGTACTTC	CASSLRDRGQETQYF
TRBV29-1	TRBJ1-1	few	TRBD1	TGCAGCGTTGAAGAACAGGGACAGAGCCTTGAAGCTTTCTTT	CSVEEQGQSLEAFF
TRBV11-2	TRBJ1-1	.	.	TGTGCCAGCAGCTTAGATCTTGGGAGCACTGAAGCTTTCTTT	CASSLDLGSTEAFF
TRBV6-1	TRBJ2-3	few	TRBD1	TGTGCCAGCAGTGGGACAGGGTGGTCAGATACGCAGTATTTT	CASSGTGWSDTQYF
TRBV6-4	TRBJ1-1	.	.	TGTGCCAGCAGTGAGGACACTGAAGCTTTCTTT	CASSEDTEAFF
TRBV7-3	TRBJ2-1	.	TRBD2	TGTGCCAGCAGCTTACCGGGACTAGGGTCGAATGAGCAGTTCTTC	CASSLPGLGSNEQFF
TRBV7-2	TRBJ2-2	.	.	TGTGCCAGCGGCCGCACCGGGGAGCTGTTTTTT	CASGRTGELFF
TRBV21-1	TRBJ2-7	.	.	TGTGCCAGCAGCAGAGGACGGACGGGTGGAGAGCAGTACTTC	CASSRGRTGGEQYF
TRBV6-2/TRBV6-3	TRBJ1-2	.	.	TGTGCCAGCAGTTACAGAAATGGGGGAGAACACTATGGCTACACCTTC	CASSYRNGGEHYGYTF
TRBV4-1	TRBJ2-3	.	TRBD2	TGCGCCAGCAGCCATGGGACTAGCGGTGCTAGCACAGATACGCAGTATTTT	CASSHGTSGASTDTQYF
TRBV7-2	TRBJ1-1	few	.	TGTGCCAGCAGCCTAGGCCCCGCGGCCAGGGATGCTTTCTTT	CASSLGPAARDAFF
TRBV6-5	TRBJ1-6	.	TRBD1	TGTGCCAGCAGTTACGACAGGGGGAAAGCGTTGTATTCACCCCTCCACTTT	CASSYDRGKALYSPLHF
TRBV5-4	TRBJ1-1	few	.	TGTGCCAGCAGCGCACCTGAGAACACTGAAGCTTTCTTT	CASSAPENTEAFF
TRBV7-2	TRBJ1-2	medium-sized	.	TGTGCCAGCAGCTTAGGTGGGGGTCGAGGGGGCTACACCTTC	CASSLGGGRGGYTF
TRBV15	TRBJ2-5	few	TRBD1	TGTGCCACCAGCACCCGGGACAGGGAAGAGACCCAGTACTTC	CATSTRDREETQYF
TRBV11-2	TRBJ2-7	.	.	TGTGCCAGCAGCCCTGTGGGGTACTCCTACGAGCAGTACTTC	CASSPVGYSYEQYF
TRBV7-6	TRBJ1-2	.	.	TGTGCCAGCAGTCCTACCCGGGGGGACTATGGCTACACCTTC	CASSPTRGDYGYTF
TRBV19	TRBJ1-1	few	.	TGTGCCAGTAGTATTAGGACGGCCACTGAAGCTTTCTTT	CASSIRTATEAFF
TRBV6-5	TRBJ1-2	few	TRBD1	TGTGCCAGCAGTTCTGGACAGGGGGCGCTTGGCTACACCTTC	CASSSGQGALGYTF
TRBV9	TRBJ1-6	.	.	TGTGCCAGCAGCGCCCTGAATCAGGGCCTGTCACCCCTCCACTTT	CASSALNQGLSPLHF
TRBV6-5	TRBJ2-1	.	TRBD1	TGTGCCAGCAGTTACGGACAGGGTCTAATCGCCTACAATGAGCAGTTCTTC	CASSYGQGLIAYNEQFF
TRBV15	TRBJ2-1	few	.	TGTGCCACCAGCAGAGATACCTCCTCCTACAATGAGCAGTTCTTC	CATSRDTSSYNEQFF
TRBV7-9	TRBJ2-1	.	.	TGTGCCAGCAGCTTAGATTTGACCACCTTCAATGAGCAGTTCTTC	CASSLDLTTFNEQFF
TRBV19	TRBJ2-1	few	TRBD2	TGTGCCAGTAGTTTGCGGGGGGGTTTCAATGAGCAGTTCTTC	CASSLRGGFNEQFF
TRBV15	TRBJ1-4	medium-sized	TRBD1	TGTGCCACCAGCAGAGGACAGGGCGGTGAAAAACTGTTTTTT	CATSRGQGGEKLFF
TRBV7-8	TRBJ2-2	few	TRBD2	TGTGCCAGCAGCTTAACTAGCGGGGGGGTAAACACCGGGGAGCTGTTTTTT	CASSLTSGGVNTGELFF
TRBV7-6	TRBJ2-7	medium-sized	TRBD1	TGTGCCAGCAGCTTAAGAACAGGGGCCTACGAGCAGTACTTC	CASSLRTGAYEQYF
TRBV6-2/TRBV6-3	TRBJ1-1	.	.	TGTGCCAGCAGCCGCCACACTGAAGCTTTCTTT	CASSRHTEAFF
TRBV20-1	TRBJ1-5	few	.	TGCAGTGCTAGAGATTACGGGAATCAGCCCCAGCATTTT	CSARDYGNQPQHF
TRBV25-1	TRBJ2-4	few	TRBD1	TGTGCCAGCAGTGGCGGGCCGGACAGGGGGCGTCAGGCCAAAAACATTCAGTACTTC	CASSGGPDRGRQAKNIQYF
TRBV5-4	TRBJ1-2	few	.	TGTGCCGGATCTGGACCCATTGGCAACTATGGCTACACCTTC	CAGSGPIGNYGYTF
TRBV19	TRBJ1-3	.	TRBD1	TGTGCCAGTAGTACAGGGGGCGCCGGGAACACCATATATTTT	CASSTGGAGNTIYF
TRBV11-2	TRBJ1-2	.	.	TGTGCCAGCAGCTTAGACCCATGGTATGGCTACACCTTC	CASSLDPWYGYTF
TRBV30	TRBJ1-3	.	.	TGTGCCTGGAGTGGGACGTTCTCTGGAAACACCATATATTTT	CAWSGTFSGNTIYF
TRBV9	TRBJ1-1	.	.	TGTGCCAGCAGCACCCTAGGGGGTAACACTGAAGCTTTCTTT	CASSTLGGNTEAFF
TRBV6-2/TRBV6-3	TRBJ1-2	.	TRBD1	TGTGCCAGCAGCCGACAGGGAGGCTACACCTTC	CASSRQGGYTF
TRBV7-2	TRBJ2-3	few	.	TGTGCCAGCAGCTTCGACGGGATCACAGATACGCAGTATTTT	CASSFDGITDTQYF
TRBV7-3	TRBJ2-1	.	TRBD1	TGTGCCAGCAGCGTCGGACAGGGCCAAACACACAATGAGCAGTTCTTC	CASSVGQGQTHNEQFF
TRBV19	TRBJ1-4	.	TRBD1	TGTGCCAGTTGTACAACTAGACAGGGAGTTGATGAAAAACTGTTTTTT	CASCTTRQGVDEKLFF
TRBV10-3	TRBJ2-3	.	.	TGTGCCATCGGGGGGGCAGGAACTAGCACAGATACGCAGTATTTT	CAIGGAGTSTDTQYF
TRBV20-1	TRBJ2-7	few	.	TGCAGTGCTCGCGCTGGGGGTGGGGGGACTGTTGCCTACGAGCAGTACTTC	CSARAGGGGTVAYEQYF
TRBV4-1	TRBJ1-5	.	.	TGCGCCAGCAGCCAGGGAGGGCTCAAACAGCCCCAGCATTTT	CASSQGGLKQPQHF
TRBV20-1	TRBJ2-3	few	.	TGCAGTGCTAGAGATCCACCCCCAGATACGCAGTATTTT	CSARDPPPDTQYF
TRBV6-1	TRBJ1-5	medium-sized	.	TGTGCCAGCAGCCGATACACAGGGTCTGGCAATCAGCCCCAGCATTTT	CASSRYTGSGNQPQHF
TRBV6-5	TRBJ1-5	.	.	TGTGCCAGCAGTTACGACAGGAATCAGCCCCAGCATTTT	CASSYDRNQPQHF
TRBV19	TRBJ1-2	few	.	TGTGCCAGTAGTATCGAGTCCGGGAATGGCTACACCTTC	CASSIESGNGYTF
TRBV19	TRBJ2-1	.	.	TGTGCCAGTAGTACTTCGGGTTATGAGCAGTTCTTC	CASSTSGYEQFF
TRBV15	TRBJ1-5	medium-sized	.	TGTGCCACCAGCCGGGGCACAGGGAACGGACAGCCCCAGCATTTT	CATSRGTGNGQPQHF
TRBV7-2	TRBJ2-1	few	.	TGTGCCAGCAGCTATAGTAAGGGGGGCCGTGTTCTCAATGAGCAGTTCTTC	CASSYSKGGRVLNEQFF
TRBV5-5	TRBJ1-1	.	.	TGTGCCAGCAGCTTGGCGATGGGGAAAGGAAACACTGAAGCTTTCTTT	CASSLAMGKGNTEAFF
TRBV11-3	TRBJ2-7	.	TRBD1	TGTGCCAGCAGCTCCGGACAGGGGAGGGTCGAGCAGTACTTC	CASSSGQGRVEQYF
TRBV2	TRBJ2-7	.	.	TGTGCCAGCAGTACCAGACACTACGAGCAGTACTTC	CASSTRHYEQYF